Listed below are T cell receptor beta chains from one sample, sequenced in a study of human CD8 memory T cell subsets. Reanalyzing the 5' RACE reads, TCRdb keeps one entry per CDR3 protein, without DNA. This sample contains 7,500 to 9,000 distinct CDR3 sequences. The sample consisted of CD8+ T cells from PBMCs. Receptors originate from a human donor in good health. Each CDR3 is given with its conserved first and last residue. Some rows have no size entry. The others give once, few or many, or a class for an expanded clone.

clone_size,v_call,j_call,cdr3_aa
NA,TRBV9,TRBJ2-1,CASSPANLGNNEQFF
NA,TRBV20-1,TRBJ2-1,CSASLIGLAGATVNEQFF
medium-sized,TRBV7-3,TRBJ2-1,CASSLVGDEQFF
medium-sized,TRBV29-1,TRBJ2-7,CSVAGERASYEQYF
medium-sized,TRBV9,TRBJ2-7,CASSVGFGVNEQYF
NA,TRBV27,TRBJ2-7,CASSFGTGYWFEQYF
NA,TRBV5-1,TRBJ2-7,CASSFSPTYEQYF
NA,TRBV7-8,TRBJ2-3,CASTENWGPEDTQYF
NA,TRBV7-9,TRBJ1-2,CASSPLLQGGGYTF
NA,TRBV7-2,TRBJ2-1,CASSLVPGLNEQFF
NA,TRBV29-1,TRBJ2-1,CSVGTSGAYNEQFF
medium-sized,TRBV27,TRBJ2-7,CASSLRLASSYEQYF
NA,TRBV7-2,TRBJ2-7,CASSSGVSYEQYF
NA,TRBV7-9,TRBJ2-7,CASSLTDRGRAYEQYF
medium-sized,TRBV14,TRBJ2-7,CASSQGLAFYEQYF
NA,TRBV30,TRBJ1-5,CAWSADGVNQPQHF
NA,TRBV5-1,TRBJ2-1,CASSLEGSSYNEQFF
NA,TRBV7-9,TRBJ2-5,CASSLAGSPDQYF
NA,TRBV3-1,TRBJ2-5,CASSQGGIQETQYF
NA,TRBV6-2/TRBV6-3,TRBJ2-7,CASSYVGETPYEQYF
NA,TRBV6-4,TRBJ2-7,CASSWTSGFRPISYEQYF
NA,TRBV2,TRBJ2-7,CASSDLARSSYEQYF
NA,TRBV5-5,TRBJ2-7,CASSLVGGSYEQYF
NA,TRBV28,TRBJ2-7,CASSPSLTVTYEQYF
NA,TRBV6-2/TRBV6-3,TRBJ2-5,CASKPWLRGDQETQYF
NA,TRBV7-6,TRBJ2-5,CASSLSPSGGAQKTQYF
NA,TRBV12-3/TRBV12-4,TRBJ2-2,CASWTTNTGELFF
NA,TRBV29-1,TRBJ2-7,CSALDRAIEQYF
NA,TRBV4-1,TRBJ2-7,CASSKTQGRYEQYF
NA,TRBV14,TRBJ2-5,CASSLLAGQLSWTQYF
medium-sized,TRBV29-1,TRBJ2-7,CSAGTGFTYEQYF
NA,TRBV12-3/TRBV12-4,TRBJ1-5,CASSLGGVGILNQPQHF
NA,TRBV6-5,TRBJ1-1,CASSSTGVYTEAFF
NA,TRBV7-9,TRBJ2-6,CASSPVQATGANVLTF
NA,TRBV7-8,TRBJ1-2,CASSSSGTSYGYTF
NA,TRBV7-2,TRBJ2-3,CASSLDSLLNGGIGDTQYF
NA,TRBV2,TRBJ1-2,CASSDPLGRDYGYTF
NA,TRBV7-9,TRBJ2-3,CASSSLMAGLPDTQYF
NA,TRBV28,TRBJ2-1,CASSLYGPNEQFF
NA,TRBV27,TRBJ1-3,CASSLGGAYDTIYF
NA,TRBV2,TRBJ2-3,CASNYYTWTSGGVEEWADTQYF
NA,TRBV12-3/TRBV12-4,TRBJ2-3,CASSLGTSGITDTQYF
NA,TRBV7-9,TRBJ2-3,CASSSKDRVTDTQYF
NA,TRBV28,TRBJ2-3,CASSSSGGLSWTDTQYF
medium-sized,TRBV5-6,TRBJ1-2,CASSPGTAYGYTF
NA,TRBV7-9,TRBJ2-7,CASSPRGGGSSEQYF
NA,TRBV20-1,TRBJ2-1,CSAREEGTYNEQFF
NA,TRBV20-1,TRBJ2-1,CSARDVQGGEQFF
NA,TRBV4-1,TRBJ2-1,CASSQDSLGTSQIREQFF
NA,TRBV29-1,TRBJ2-7,CSVVPDMTGEQEQYF
NA,TRBV5-1,TRBJ2-7,CASSFFGPEQGQYF
NA,TRBV6-2/TRBV6-3,TRBJ1-4,CASSSDRERGEKLFF
NA,TRBV12-3/TRBV12-4,TRBJ1-2,CASSFDRSGVYGYTF